The 22 T cell receptor beta chains reported below all come from one sample, sequenced in a study of memory CD4+ T cells and cytomegalovirus serostatus. Sequencing was performed with immunoSEQ multiplex PCR; in TCRdb, only in-frame clones are kept and a portion is missing. This table holds about 50,000 clones, 82% found once. Single viable CD3+CD4+CD8-CD45RO+ cells were sorted as the memory CD4+ T cells. Input material: memory CD4+ T cells from blood. Receptors were obtained from an adult in good health and CMV-seronegative.

The DNA for the CDR3 is TGTGCCAGCAGCTTAGGGCTTCGAGGTGAGCAGTTCTTC. Translated: CASSLGLRGEQFF. The V and J genes are TRBV11-3 and TRBJ2-1, with D unclear. The CDR3 has 13 amino acids. Trimming took off 1 base at V and 9 bases at J, with 10 bases between the two ends. CDR1 and CDR2 (germline): SGHNT, YENEEA.

This rearrangement joins TRBV28 to TRBJ1-1; 7 nucleotides align to TRBD1. This CDR3 has 19 amino acids. Germline values: CDR1 MDHEN, CDR2 SYDVKM. V trimming: 6 bases; J trimming: 3 bases; junction bases outside the gene matches: 22. DNA for the CDR3: TGTGCCAGCAGCACCACCGGGCGGGTGGGGGCAGGGGGGCACACTGAAGCTTTCTTT. It codes for CASSTTGRVGAGGHTEAFF.

V gene TRBV19 combines with J gene TRBJ1-5; D unclear. Per the germline V gene, CDR1 is LNHDA and CDR2 is SQIVND (reference sequence). Between the trimmed V and J ends, which lost 2 bases and 0 bases, there was a span of 17 bases. The CDR3 is made up of 18 amino acids. Written as DNA, the CDR3 is TGTGCCAGTAGTATAATAGATTATTCTACCAATAGCAATCAGCCCCAGCATTTT. The encoded protein is CASSIIDYSTNSNQPQHF. The full variable domain, with the rest looked up from reference TRBV19 and TRBJ1-5, is DGGITQSPKYLFRKEGQNVTLSCEQNLNHDAMYWYRQDPGQGLRLIYYSQIVNDFQKGDIAEGYSVSREKKESFPLTVTSAQKNPTAFYLCASSIIDYSTNSNQPQHFGDGTRLSIL.

The rearrangement uses TRBV5-6 and TRBJ1-1; 11 nucleotides match TRBD1. Trimming cost V 0 bases and J 4 bases; bases outside gene matches: 5. Germline-derived CDR1 and CDR2 are SGHDT and YYEEEE. This CDR3 has 16 amino acids. CDR3 DNA sequence: TGTGCCAGCAGCTTGGTTACCGGGACAGGGGGCACTGAAGCTTTCTTT. The encoded protein is CASSLVTGTGGTEAFF.

This clone has just one count. V and J are TRBV10-3 and TRBJ2-5; TRBD1 aligns across 10 bases. There are 17 residues in the CDR3. V trimming: 2 bases; J trimming: 10 bases; junction bases outside the gene matches: 16. From germline, CDR1 is ENHRY and CDR2 SYGVKD. CDR3 DNA: TGTGCCATCAGTGAGACCCGGGACAGGGGTGGGAACCGCGACCAGTACTTC. Translated: CAISETRDRGGNRDQYF.

There are a few counts of this clone. The V gene is TRBV21-1, the J gene TRBJ2-1; the table names TRBD1, a call not compared with the DNA. TRBV21-1 is described as a pseudogene. The CDR3 has 17 amino acids. The CDR3 region has the DNA TGTGCCATCCCGACAGGGGTTCCTCATCGGGTCAGGAATGAGCAGTTCTTC. As protein: CAIPTGVPHRVRNEQFF.

This chain joins TRBV18 and TRBJ2-5; D remains ambiguous. Trimming removed 6 bases from V and 2 bases from J, with 10 bases in between. The length of the CDR3 is 13 residues. Per the germline V gene, CDR1 is KGHSH and CDR2 is LQKENI. The CDR3 DNA sequence: TGTGCCAGCTCCCCCCTGGGGCAAGAGACCCAGTACTTC. Amino acid sequence: CASSPLGQETQYF. Full variable domain (outside the CDR3, taken from reference TRBV18 and TRBJ2-5): NAGVMQNPRHLVRRRGQEARLRCSPMKGHSHVYWYRQLPEEGLKFMVYLQKENIIDESGMPKERFSAEFPKEGPSILRIQQVVRGDSAAYFCASSPLGQETQYFGPGTRLLVL.

The table lists this clone with a few counts. This sequence joins TRBV5-5 and TRBJ1-1; perhaps TRBD1 as D (6 bases). Trimming pared 1 base from V and 1 base from J, leaving 14 bases between. CDR1 and CDR2 from the germline V gene are SGHKS and YYEKEE (reference sequence). The CDR3 totals 16 residues. Written as DNA, the CDR3 is TGTGCCAGCAGCTTGACAGGGTGGGCAGGGAACACTGAAGCTTTCTTT. Protein sequence: CASSLTGWAGNTEAFF.

The chain joins TRBV18 to TRBJ1-4; 7 bases agree with TRBD1. Germline-derived CDR1 and CDR2 are KGHSH and LQKENI. V lost 0 bases to trimming and J lost 3 bases; unmatched junction nucleotides: 1. The CDR3 runs 15 residues. The CDR3 region is CASSPPGQSNEKLFF. The CDR3 DNA reads as TGTGCCAGCTCACCACCGGGACAGTCTAATGAAAAACTGTTTTTT. The variable domain in full, completed from reference TRBV18 and TRBJ1-4, reads NAGVMQNPRHLVRRRGQEARLRCSPMKGHSHVYWYRQLPEEGLKFMVYLQKENIIDESGMPKERFSAEFPKEGPSILRIQQVVRGDSAAYFCASSPPGQSNEKLFFGSGTQLSVL.

The chain combines TRBV7-2 with TRBJ2-3, with D unclear. V was pared by 6 bases and J by 2 bases, with 6 bases between. This CDR3 is built from 12 residues. CDR1 SGHTA and CDR2 FQGNSA come from the germline V gene. The CDR3 is CASSRFTDTQYF. The CDR3 region has the DNA TGTGCCAGCAGTCGATTCACAGATACGCAGTATTTT.

A few counts support this clone. The chain links TRBV2 to TRBJ1-5; D not resolved. This CDR3 region has 13 residues. The V gene's germline CDR1 is SNHLY and CDR2 FYNNEI. Trimming shortened V by 7 bases and J by 1 base, and 8 bases separated the two germline ends. DNA for the CDR3: TGTGCCAGCATGCGGCTGAGCAATCAGCCCCAGCATTTT. Protein product: CASMRLSNQPQHF.

The chain joins TRBV20-1 to TRBJ2-3; D is undetermined. The CDR3 runs 11 residues. Between the trimmed V and J ends, which lost 3 bases and 2 bases, there was a span of 3 bases. Germline CDR1 reads DFQATT; CDR2 reads SNEGSKA (reference sequence). The CDR3 nucleotides read TGCAGTGCTAGCCACACAGATACGCAGTATTTT. It codes for CSASHTDTQYF.

The CDR3 DNA sequence: TGTGCCAGCAGCTACGACAGGTCCGGGGACTATGGCTACACCTTC. This sequence encodes CASSYDRSGDYGYTF. The chain carries TRBV4-2 and TRBJ1-2; a possible D gene is TRBD1 (6 bases). The CDR3 consists of 15 residues. V shed 5 bases and J shed 3 bases, with 16 bases lying between them. CDR1 and CDR2 from the germline V gene are LGHNA and YNFKEQ.

The CDR3 loop reads CASSPRGPGHYGYTF. CDR3 in DNA: TGTGCCAGTAGTCCCAGGGGCCCGGGTCACTATGGCTACACCTTC. The V call is TRBV19, the J call TRBJ1-2; D is perhaps TRBD1 (6 bases). The length of the CDR3 is 15 residues. Germline V lookup: CDR1 LNHDA, CDR2 SQIVND (reference sequence). V was shortened by 5 bases and J by 3 bases, with 16 bases between the two germline ends.

The rearrangement links TRBV5-1 to TRBJ2-3; D unresolved. Trimming shortened V by 1 base and J by 0 bases, and 6 bases separated the two germline ends. The CDR3 runs to 14 residues. Germline V gene data show CDR1 as SGHRS and CDR2 as YFSETQ. CDR3 in amino acids: CASSLRHSTDTQYF. As DNA, the CDR3 is TGCGCCAGCAGCTTGAGACACAGCACAGATACGCAGTATTTT. Combining the CDR3 with reference TRBV5-1 and TRBJ2-3 gives the whole variable domain KAGVTQTPRYLIKTRGQQVTLSCSPISGHRSVSWYQQTPGQGLQFLFEYFSETQRNKGNFPGRFSGRQFSNSRSEMNVSTLELGDSALYLCASSLRHSTDTQYFGPGTRLTVL.

The chain links TRBV4-2 to TRBJ1-1; maybe TRBD1 (6 bases). The CDR3 spans 17 residues. Trimming took off 0 bases at V and 4 bases at J, with 18 bases between the two ends. Germline CDR1 and CDR2: LGHNA and YNFKEQ. Here the CDR3 reads CASSQDSPGAVGTEAFF. The DNA of the CDR3 is TGTGCCAGCAGCCAAGATAGTCCAGGGGCGGTAGGCACTGAAGCTTTCTTT.

This clone has just one count. The chain employs TRBV4-2 and TRBJ1-1; 10 positions match TRBD1. Germline V gives CDR1 LGHNA, CDR2 YNFKEQ. The CDR3 is 18 amino acids. Unmatched junction bases numbered 10, after V lost 3 bases and J lost 0 bases. The CDR3 bases are TGTGCCAGCAGCCAGGGAACCGGGACAGGGGATGTGAACACTGAAGCTTTCTTT. This encodes CASSQGTGTGDVNTEAFF.

This clone was detected once. One junction end disagrees with the germline gene, perhaps due to a read error. V is TRBV7-2 and J is TRBJ1-2; D not resolved. The germline CDR1 and CDR2 sequences are SGHTA and FQGNSA. The CDR3 is 11 residues long. The CDR3 region is CASSLASATHF. In nucleotides, the CDR3 is TGTGCCAGCAGCTTAGCCTCGGCGACCCATTTC.

This clone has a single count. V and J are TRBV5-4 and TRBJ2-5, with 7 bases matching TRBD1. The germline gives CDR1 SGHNT, CDR2 YYREEE (reference sequence). The CDR3 covers 14 residues. Trimming took 0 bases from V and 3 from J; bases not matched to a gene: 2. In nucleotides, the CDR3 is TGTGCCAGCAGCTTGGGACAGGGCGAAGAGACCCAGTACTTC. This translates into CASSLGQGEETQYF.

This chain joins TRBV6-1 and TRBJ2-7; 7 bases match TRBD2. The junction had 2 bases not matched to a gene; V was cut back by 6 bases and J by 3 bases. Germline CDR1 is MNHNS and CDR2 is SASEGT. This CDR3 comprises 12 residues. Written as DNA, the CDR3 is TGTGCCAGCAGCCAGCGGGGCTACGAGCAGTACTTC. Translating gives CASSQRGYEQYF.

The chain couples TRBV7-9 to TRBJ1-1, with a tentative D call TRBD1 (5 bases). This CDR3 is 15 amino acids long. Germline V gives CDR1 SEHNR, CDR2 FQNEAQ (reference sequence). Trimming removed 2 bases from V and 6 bases from J, with 16 bases in between. CDR3 protein: CASSLRTGGDSEAFF. The CDR3 coding sequence is TGTGCCAGCAGCTTAAGGACCGGGGGGGACTCTGAAGCTTTCTTT.

V and J are TRBV11-2 and TRBJ2-5, with 10 nucleotides matching TRBD1. Trimming removed 5 bases from V and 4 bases from J; junction bases left unmatched: 7. The CDR3 runs 15 residues. The germline gives CDR1 SGHAT, CDR2 FQNNGV. As DNA, the CDR3 is TGTGCCAGCAGCCCCGGGACAGGGGTACGAGAGACCCAGTACTTC. It translates to CASSPGTGVRETQYF.